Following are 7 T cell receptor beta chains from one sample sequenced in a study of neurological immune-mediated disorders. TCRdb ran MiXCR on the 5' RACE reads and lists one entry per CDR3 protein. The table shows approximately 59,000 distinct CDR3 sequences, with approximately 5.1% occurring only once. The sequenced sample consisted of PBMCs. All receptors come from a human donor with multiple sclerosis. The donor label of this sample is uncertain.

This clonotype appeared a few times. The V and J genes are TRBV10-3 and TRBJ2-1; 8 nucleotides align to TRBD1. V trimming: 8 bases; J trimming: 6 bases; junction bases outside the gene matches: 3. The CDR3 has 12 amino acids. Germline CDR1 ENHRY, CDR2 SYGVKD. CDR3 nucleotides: TGTGCCATCGGTACAGGGGGCAATGAGCAGTTCTTC. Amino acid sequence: CAIGTGGNEQFF.

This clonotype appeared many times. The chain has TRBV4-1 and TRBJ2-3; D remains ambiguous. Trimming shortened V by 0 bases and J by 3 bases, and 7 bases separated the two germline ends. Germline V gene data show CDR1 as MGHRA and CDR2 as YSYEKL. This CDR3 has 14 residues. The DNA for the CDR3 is TGCGCCAGCAGCCAAGAAATTTCGACAGATACGCAGTATTTT. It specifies CASSQEISTDTQYF.

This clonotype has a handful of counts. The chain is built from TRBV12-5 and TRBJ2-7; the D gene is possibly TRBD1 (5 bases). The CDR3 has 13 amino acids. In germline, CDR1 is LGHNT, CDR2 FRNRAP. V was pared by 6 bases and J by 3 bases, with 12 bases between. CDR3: CASGRDRNYEQYF. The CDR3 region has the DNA TGTGCTAGTGGCCGCGACAGAAACTACGAGCAGTACTTC.

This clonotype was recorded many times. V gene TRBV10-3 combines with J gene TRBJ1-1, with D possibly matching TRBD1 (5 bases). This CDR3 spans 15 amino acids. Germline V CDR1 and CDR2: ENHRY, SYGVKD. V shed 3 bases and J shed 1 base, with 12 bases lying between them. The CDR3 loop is CAISDQTERNTEAFF. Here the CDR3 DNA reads TGTGCCATCAGTGACCAGACAGAGCGGAACACTGAAGCTTTCTTT.

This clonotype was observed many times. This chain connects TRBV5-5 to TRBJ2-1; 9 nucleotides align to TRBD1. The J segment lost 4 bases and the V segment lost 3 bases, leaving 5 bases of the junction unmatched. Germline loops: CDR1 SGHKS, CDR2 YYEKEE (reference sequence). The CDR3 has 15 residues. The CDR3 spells CASSSRDREYNEQFF. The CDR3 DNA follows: TGTGCCAGCAGCTCCCGGGACAGGGAGTACAATGAGCAGTTCTTC. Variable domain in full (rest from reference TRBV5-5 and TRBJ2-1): DAGVTQSPTHLIKTRGQQVTLRCSPISGHKSVSWYQQVLGQGPQFIFQYYEKEERGRGNFPDRFSARQFPNYSSELNVNALLLGDSALYLCASSSRDREYNEQFFGPGTRLTVL.

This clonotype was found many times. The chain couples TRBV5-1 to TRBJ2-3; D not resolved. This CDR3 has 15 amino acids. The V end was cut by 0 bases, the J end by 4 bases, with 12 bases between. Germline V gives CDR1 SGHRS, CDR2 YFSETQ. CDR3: CASSLEGSAPDTQYF. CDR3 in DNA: TGCGCCAGCAGCTTGGAGGGCTCGGCCCCAGATACGCAGTATTTT.

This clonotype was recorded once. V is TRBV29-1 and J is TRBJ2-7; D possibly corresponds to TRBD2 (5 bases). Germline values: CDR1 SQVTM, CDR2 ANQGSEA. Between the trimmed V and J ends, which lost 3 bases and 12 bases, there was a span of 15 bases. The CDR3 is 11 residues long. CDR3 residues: CSVDDYGVAYF. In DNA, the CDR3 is TGCAGCGTTGATGACTATGGCGTTGCGTACTTC.